Below, 9 T cell receptor beta chains from the same sample are listed, as sequenced in a study of OX40 agonist ivuxolimab in advanced cancers. Produced via immunoSEQ multiplex PCR; TCRdb's table is partial and in-frame only. The sample consists of about 70,000 clones, 80% to 90% of them appearing once. This material consisted of CD4+ or CD8+ T cells sorted from blood, taken in a trial of the OX40 agonist ivuxolimab. These receptors were taken from an adult with an advanced solid tumor such as melanoma, head and neck, liver or kidney cancer.

Only one count was recorded for this clone. The chain joins TRBV6-6 to TRBJ1-6; D unresolved. Germline loops: CDR1 MNHNY, CDR2 SVGAGI (reference sequence). The CDR3 extends over 15 amino acids. Trimming left V 4 bases short and J 5 bases short, with 12 bases between. CDR3 sequence reads: CASSSQRKNNSPLHF. CDR3 in DNA: TGTGCCAGCAGTTCCCAGCGGAAGAATAATTCACCCCTCCACTTT.

The V gene is TRBV11-2, the J gene TRBJ2-1; the match to TRBD2 covers 13 bases. V shed 0 bases, J shed 0 bases, and the junction held 5 bases outside the gene matches. This CDR3 region has 19 residues. Germline CDR1 is SGHAT and CDR2 is FQNNGV. Here the CDR3 reads CASSLEMGLAGSSYNEQFF. The CDR3 coding sequence is TGTGCCAGCAGCTTAGAAATGGGACTAGCGGGGAGCTCCTACAATGAGCAGTTCTTC.

This clone was observed a few times. This chain connects TRBV30 to TRBJ2-2; maybe TRBD1 (5 bases). Trimming stripped 4 bases from V and 5 bases from J, with 11 bases between. Germline-derived CDR1 and CDR2 are GTSNPN and SVGIG (reference sequence). The CDR3 runs 13 residues. CDR3 sequence (DNA): TGTGCCTGGAATTTAAAGGGGACCGGGGAGCTGTTTTTT. Its protein product is CAWNLKGTGELFF.

The chain is built from TRBV5-1 and TRBJ2-4; TRBD2 might be the D (5 bases). V gave up 2 bases and J gave up 4 bases, with 13 bases separating them. The CDR3 length is 15 residues. Germline assignment: CDR1 SGHRS and CDR2 YFSETQ. This chain's CDR3 is CASSFEGPGKNIQYF. The CDR3 coding sequence is TGCGCCAGCAGCTTCGAAGGGCCGGGGAAAAACATTCAGTACTTC.

The rearrangement links TRBV28 to TRBJ1-6, with D maybe TRBD1 (6 bases). V was shortened by 4 bases and J by 7 bases, with 14 bases between the two germline ends. Germline-derived CDR1 and CDR2 are MDHEN and SYDVKM. This CDR3 region has 15 residues. CDR3 region: CASSSQGQSNSPLHF. The CDR3 bases are TGTGCCAGCAGTTCCCAAGGACAGAGCAATTCACCCCTCCACTTT.

This sequence joins TRBV11-2 and TRBJ2-3; perhaps D is TRBD1 or TRBD2 (6 bases each). V was pared by 0 bases and J by 4 bases, with 11 bases between. This CDR3 is 15 amino acids long. Germline CDR1 and CDR2: SGHAT and FQNNGV. CDR3 region: CASSLDRGGADTQYF. CDR3 sequence (DNA): TGTGCCAGCAGCTTAGACAGGGGAGGCGCAGATACGCAGTATTTT. The full variable domain, in which reference TRBV11-2 and TRBJ2-3 provide the parts outside the CDR3, is EAGVAQSPRYKIIEKRQSVAFWCNPISGHATLYWYQQILGQGPKLLIQFQNNGVVDDSQLPKDRFSAERLKGVDSTLKIQPAKLEDSAVYLCASSLDRGGADTQYFGPGTRLTVL.

The table lists this clone with a few counts. The V and J genes are TRBV7-9 and TRBJ2-5; D ambiguous. V dropped 1 base and J dropped 1 base, with 10 bases sitting between them. The CDR3 consists of 15 residues. In germline, CDR1 is SEHNR, CDR2 FQNEAQ (reference sequence). The DNA for the CDR3 is TGTGCCAGCAGCTTAGACCGTGACACCCAAGAGACCCAGTACTTC. Translating it yields CASSLDRDTQETQYF.

This chain joins TRBV6-1 and TRBJ2-3; D unclear. Trimming left V 0 bases short and J 2 bases short, with 15 bases between. In germline, CDR1 is MNHNS, CDR2 SASEGT. The CDR3 runs 17 residues. DNA for the CDR3: TGTGCCAGCAGTGAAGCCACCCTCGGGTTCTTCACAGATACGCAGTATTTT. This translates into CASSEATLGFFTDTQYF.

This clone was counted between two and nine times. V and J are TRBV5-1 and TRBJ1-1, with 7 bases lining up with TRBD1. The germline gives CDR1 SGHRS, CDR2 YFSETQ. This CDR3 is built from 17 residues. The V gene end was trimmed by 1 base and the J gene end by 0 bases; junction bases not matched to a gene: 9. The CDR3 DNA follows: TGCGCCAGCAGCTTGTCTAGGACAGGCGTGATGAACACTGAAGCTTTCTTT. Encoded protein: CASSLSRTGVMNTEAFF.